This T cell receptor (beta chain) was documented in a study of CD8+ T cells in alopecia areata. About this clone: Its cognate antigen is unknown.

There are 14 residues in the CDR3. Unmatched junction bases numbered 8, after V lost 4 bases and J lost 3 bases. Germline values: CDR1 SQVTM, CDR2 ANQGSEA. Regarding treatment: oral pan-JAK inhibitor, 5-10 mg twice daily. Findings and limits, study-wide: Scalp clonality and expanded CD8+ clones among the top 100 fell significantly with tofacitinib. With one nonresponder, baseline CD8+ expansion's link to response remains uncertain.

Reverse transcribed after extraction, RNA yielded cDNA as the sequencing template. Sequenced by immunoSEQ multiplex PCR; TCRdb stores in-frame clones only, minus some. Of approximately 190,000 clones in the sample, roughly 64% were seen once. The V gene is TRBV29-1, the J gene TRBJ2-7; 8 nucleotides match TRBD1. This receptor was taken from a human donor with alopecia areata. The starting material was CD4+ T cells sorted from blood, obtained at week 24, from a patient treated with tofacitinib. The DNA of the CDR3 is TGCAGCGTTGTATCCCCAGGGGGCGGCTACGAGCAGTACTTC. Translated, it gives CSVVSPGGGYEQYF.